This T cell receptor beta chain came from a study of neurological immune-mediated disorders (dated by TCRdb to the late 2010s). Turning to the overall study: Among the approximately 34 multiple sclerosis patients, relapsing-remitting MS accounted for some 30 and secondary progressive MS accounted for 3. The approximately 100 TCR-beta libraries included longitudinal samples, technical triplicates and paired sorted CD4+ and CD8+ T-cell subsets alongside PBMC samples. Peripheral blood TCR-beta repertoires from patients with HTLV-I-associated myelopathy (HAM/TSP), patients with multiple sclerosis, and healthy controls were compared in the study using UMI-based sequencing. The cohort was made up of 60 to 75 subjects, consisting of roughly 15 HAM/TSP patients, around 35 multiple sclerosis patients and around 20 healthy controls. General conclusions and limits of the study: Across subjects, expanded clones never shared an identical CDR3 amino acid sequence, which suggests that the TCR-beta repertoires in every group were private. TCR clonal expansion was highest in HAM/TSP patients and lowest in MS patients, with MS patients falling below even healthy controls. No association of the MS cluster with clinical or MRI features was observed, and the need for larger cohorts was stated by the authors. In a phylogenetic analysis, the repertoires of 18 out of 34 MS patients fell into a single cluster of related CDR3 sequences, pointing to a possible signature at the repertoire level.

cDNA was synthesized by template-switch 5'RACE using a primer carrying a 10-nucleotide random unique molecular identifier by which each TCR transcript was tagged. Over 170 million TCR-beta sequences, covering 15-18 subjects, were produced in each sequencing run. Total RNA was extracted with the RNeasy kit. Using the KAPA Real-time Library Amplification kit, TCR-beta VDJ regions were amplified with primers for the TCR constant region and the 5'RACE anchor. A first PCR added sample indexes and Illumina adaptors, after which a second PCR increased the library yield. After purification with Ampure beads, the TCR product of roughly 650 bp was size-selected on a 2% E-gel SizeSelection system. Library quality was checked on a Bioanalyzer, concentration was measured with Qubit, and libraries were quantified with the Kapa Library Quantification kit before pooling. Paired-end 2 x 150 bp sequencing of the libraries was performed on an Illumina HiSeq 2500. To increase sequence diversity, roughly 24-32% phiX was spiked into each library pool. The study's own analysis went as follows. The UMI-based MiGEC pipeline processed quality-filtered reads and removed over 85% of raw TCR sequences during error correction. VDJ genes were aligned to IMGT germline references, and clonotypes were defined by unique CDR3 amino acid sequence plus V-J genes. VDJtools evaluated clonal expansion, Shannon diversity and CDR3 relatedness (CalcPairwiseDistances, ClusterSamples); CLCbio workbench built phylogenetic trees. Using coefficient-of-variation modelling across technical triplicates, the study counted a clone as expanded if it had at least 8 unique UMIs. TCRdb cleaned the public reads at Q25 with fastp, built clones with MiXCR and kept in-frame beta chains. Every distinct CDR3 protein forms one entry, paired with its most common genes and DNA. The V and J calls follow TCRdb's processing rather than the paper's. Within this sample are 95,000 or so distinct CDR3 sequences, with 3% to 4% of them counted one time only. Approximately 5.9% of the sample lies in the top ten.

For unsorted PBMC libraries, 2 million PBMCs were used after storage in RNAlater at -80 degrees C until RNA extraction. The multiple sclerosis patients were enrolled in a US clinical protocol that evaluated disease progression with magnetic resonance imaging. PBMCs were separated from peripheral blood using Ficoll-Hypaque density gradient centrifugation and then cryopreserved in liquid nitrogen. There are many counts of this clonotype. It has no known antigen specificity. No per-base quality is available; no much larger clone lies one base away. The CDR3 spans 17 residues, from the cysteine through the phenylalanine. The read is trimmed to its CDR3 DNA, 51 bases read in frame from base 1. Trimming removed 3 bases from V and 3 bases from J; the gene matches leave 7 bases unexplained. The germline V gene gives CDR1 as SGHDN and CDR2 as FVKESK.

The chain is made from TRBV14 and TRBJ2-2; the central 10 bases match TRBD1. This TCR came from a woman under 30 with multiple sclerosis. Material for sequencing was PBMCs. The CDR3 region: CASSQRRGTGDTGELFF. The DNA reads TGTGCCAGCAGCCAGCGGCGCGGGACAGGGGACACCGGGGAGCTGTTTTTT.